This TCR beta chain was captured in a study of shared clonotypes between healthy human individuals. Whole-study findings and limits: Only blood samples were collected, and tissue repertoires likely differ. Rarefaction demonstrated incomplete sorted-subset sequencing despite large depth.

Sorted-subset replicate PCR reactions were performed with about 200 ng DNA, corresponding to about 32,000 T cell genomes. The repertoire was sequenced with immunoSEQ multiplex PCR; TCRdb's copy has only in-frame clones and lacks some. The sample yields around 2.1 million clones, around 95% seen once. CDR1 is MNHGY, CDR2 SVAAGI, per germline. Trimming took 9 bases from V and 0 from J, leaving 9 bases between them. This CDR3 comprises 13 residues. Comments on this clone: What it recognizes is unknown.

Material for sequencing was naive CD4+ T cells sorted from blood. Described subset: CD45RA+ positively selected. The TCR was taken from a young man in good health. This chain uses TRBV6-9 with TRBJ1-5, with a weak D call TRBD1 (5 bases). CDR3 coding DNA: TGTGCCAGGGGACTTTCTAGCAATCAGCCCCAGCATTTT. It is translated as CARGLSSNQPQHF.